This T cell receptor (beta chain) was documented in a study of shared clonotypes between healthy human individuals. Study outcomes and limitations: Naive subsets usually exceeded memory subsets in estimated richness.

A word on this clone: Its antigen is unknown.

TCRdb keeps only in-frame clones here, not all; method: immunoSEQ multiplex PCR. The repertoire consists of just over 2,000,000 clones, with 95% occurring once and the leading ten covering roughly 0.13%. Division of CD4+ cells produced a CD45RA+ naive subset and a CD45RA-negative memory subset. From germline, CDR1 is SQVTM and CDR2 ANQGSEA. The ends were cut back, 0 bases at V and 2 bases at J, with 9 bases in the middle. The CDR3 spans 14 residues. Sample: naive CD4+ T cells sorted from blood. Subset reported: CD45RA+ positively selected. This TCR came from a man between 18 and 29 years old in good health. The rearrangement uses TRBV29-1 and TRBJ2-3; D perhaps matches TRBD2 (5 bases). Here the CDR3 reads CSVEEGDNTDTQYF. The CDR3 coding sequence is TGCAGCGTTGAAGAGGGAGACAACACAGATACGCAGTATTTT.